This T cell receptor (beta chain) appears in the sequencing data of a study of blood T cell repertoires in COVID-19. CDR1 is MNHEY, CDR2 SVGAGI, per germline. The ends lost 5 bases at V and 1 base at J; junction bases unmatched: 5. The CDR3 is made up of 15 amino acids. Enrolled during active infection, Seattle patients were then followed longitudinally. How the authors handled the data: Counts of nucleated cells, estimated from reference gene primer amplification, were obtained. Clones were read by immunoSEQ multiplex PCR, and TCRdb kept only the in-frame ones, dropping some. D and trimming were read from the DNA, whereas the V and J calls and clone size are those reported in that table. The sample lists about 150,000 clones, about 83% occurring once.

The chain is built from TRBV6-5 and TRBJ1-3; 7 bases match TRBD1. The source of this sequence is a woman aged 55-69 years with COVID-19, enrolled during active disease. The sequenced sample was peripheral blood. The CDR3 sequence: CASSPKTGSGNTIYF. CDR3 coding DNA: TGTGCCAGCAGTCCAAAGACAGGGTCTGGAAACACCATATATTTT.